This TCR beta chain appears in the sequencing data of a study of T cell responses to AZD1222 COVID-19 vaccine. Study at large: Recipients boosted at about 4 weeks or about 12 weeks are pooled. Study results and caveats: In a largely white British group with more females than males, clonal diversity was possibly underestimated.

Clones were read by immunoSEQ multiplex PCR, and TCRdb kept only the in-frame ones, dropping some. The sample records 95,000 to 150,000 clones, more than 80% being singletons. Trimming left V 4 bases short and J 8 bases short, with 14 bases between. CDR3 length: 13 residues. The germline gives CDR1 LGHDT, CDR2 YNNKEL (reference sequence). Remarks on this clone: Its antigen remains unknown.

The chain has TRBV3-1 (or the pseudogene TRBV3-2) and TRBJ1-2; D is unclear. Source: peripheral blood, taken on day 0 of AZD1222 vaccination. The origin of this receptor is an adult in good health. In DNA, the CDR3 is TGTGCCAGCAGCCCCACACCTATTGAGGGCTACACCTTC. This encodes CASSPTPIEGYTF.